A selection of T cell receptor beta chains follows, all from one sample in a study of OX40 agonist ivuxolimab in advanced cancers. Profiling relied on immunoSEQ multiplex PCR, and the TCRdb table lists in-frame clones only, not all of them. The table shows 100,000 or so clones, with 70% to 90% occurring only once. Sequenced here: CD4+ or CD8+ T cells sorted from blood, sampled in a trial of the OX40 agonist ivuxolimab. These receptors originate from an adult with an advanced solid tumor such as melanoma, head and neck, liver or kidney cancer. Both conserved end residues are trimmed from each CDR3. Each record gives: V gene, J gene, CDR3 length, CDR3 protein.

v_call: TRBV7-6; j_call: TRBJ2-7; cdr3_length: 10; cdr3_aa: ASSADYDEQY
v_call: TRBV19; j_call: TRBJ1-5; cdr3_length: 14; cdr3_aa: ASSGETGYGNQPQH
v_call: TRBV18; j_call: TRBJ2-2; cdr3_length: 15; cdr3_aa: ASSPLRQGPNTGELF
v_call: TRBV5-4; j_call: TRBJ2-1; cdr3_length: 13; cdr3_aa: ASDGAKAGVGEQF
v_call: TRBV19; j_call: TRBJ1-1; cdr3_length: 11; cdr3_aa: ASSPRGPAEAF
v_call: TRBV5-1; j_call: TRBJ2-7; cdr3_length: 12; cdr3_aa: ASSLAGYSYEQY
v_call: TRBV4-1; j_call: TRBJ1-2; cdr3_length: 13; cdr3_aa: ASSQDPHGNYGYT
v_call: TRBV19; j_call: TRBJ2-7; cdr3_length: 14; cdr3_aa: ASSNLAQGFSYEQY
v_call: TRBV7-9; j_call: TRBJ2-5; cdr3_length: 11; cdr3_aa: ASSLVSGETQY
v_call: TRBV19; j_call: TRBJ2-2; cdr3_length: 15; cdr3_aa: ASSILGVIQPTGELF
v_call: TRBV30; j_call: TRBJ2-7; cdr3_length: 13; cdr3_aa: AWSMGGAYSYEQY
v_call: TRBV19; j_call: TRBJ1-6; cdr3_length: 11; cdr3_aa: ASKTGENSPLH
v_call: TRBV7-9; j_call: TRBJ1-2; cdr3_length: 12; cdr3_aa: ASSLAPAGYGYT
v_call: TRBV28; j_call: TRBJ1-1; cdr3_length: 12; cdr3_aa: ASSLWGTDLEAF
v_call: TRBV4-1; j_call: TRBJ2-3; cdr3_length: 18; cdr3_aa: ASSQGSRGGQGRTTDTQY
v_call: TRBV13; j_call: TRBJ1-1; cdr3_length: 10; cdr3_aa: ASSPIDGEAF
v_call: TRBV28; j_call: TRBJ2-7; cdr3_length: 9; cdr3_aa: ASSLGYEQY
v_call: TRBV11-2; j_call: TRBJ1-2; cdr3_length: 12; cdr3_aa: ASSLVGEVGGYT
v_call: TRBV19; j_call: TRBJ2-2; cdr3_length: 14; cdr3_aa: ASSMWLNLNTGELF
v_call: TRBV27; j_call: TRBJ2-1; cdr3_length: 12; cdr3_aa: ASRPSGGINEQF
v_call: TRBV9; j_call: TRBJ2-1; cdr3_length: 14; cdr3_aa: ASSASALGVFNEQF
v_call: TRBV5-1; j_call: TRBJ2-1; cdr3_length: 12; cdr3_aa: ASSKLAGQNEQF
v_call: TRBV5-1; j_call: TRBJ2-5; cdr3_length: 12; cdr3_aa: ASSLATGQETQY
v_call: TRBV30; j_call: TRBJ2-3; cdr3_length: 9; cdr3_aa: AYRDPDTQY
v_call: TRBV9; j_call: TRBJ2-5; cdr3_length: 13; cdr3_aa: ASSVESGGWETQY
v_call: TRBV30; j_call: TRBJ2-1; cdr3_length: 12; cdr3_aa: AWSLAGLGSEQF
v_call: TRBV7-2; j_call: TRBJ1-3; cdr3_length: 14; cdr3_aa: ASSSRLPGIRNTIY
v_call: TRBV14; j_call: TRBJ2-1; cdr3_length: 13; cdr3_aa: ASSQRGFSYNEQF
v_call: TRBV18; j_call: TRBJ2-1; cdr3_length: 13; cdr3_aa: ASSPTGDSYNEQF
v_call: TRBV28; j_call: TRBJ1-2; cdr3_length: 12; cdr3_aa: ASRNDRVSYGYT
v_call: TRBV2; j_call: TRBJ1-2; cdr3_length: 15; cdr3_aa: ASSPSLLAGVYYGYT
v_call: TRBV29-1; j_call: TRBJ2-7; cdr3_length: 11; cdr3_aa: SVESWDRYEQY
v_call: TRBV14; j_call: TRBJ1-2; cdr3_length: 14; cdr3_aa: ASSLKGIPLNYGYT
v_call: TRBV5-4; j_call: TRBJ1-2; cdr3_length: 11; cdr3_aa: ASSSPRATGYT
v_call: TRBV6-1; j_call: TRBJ2-1; cdr3_length: 14; cdr3_aa: ASSGFLGTGGHEQF
v_call: TRBV6-6; j_call: TRBJ2-5; cdr3_length: 10; cdr3_aa: ASSYGGETQY
v_call: TRBV5-1; j_call: TRBJ2-7; cdr3_length: 13; cdr3_aa: ASSLYRGSSYEQY
v_call: TRBV6-5; j_call: TRBJ1-1; cdr3_length: 13; cdr3_aa: ASRPELHPKVGAF